The following is a TCR beta chain sequence with its context. Its antigen has not been determined. The same CDR3 also results from other DNA sequences found in this sample. TCR beta CDR3 regions were amplified by multiplex PCR using the immunoSEQ assay from an average of approximately 1,200 ng genomic DNA per sample. To correct primer bias, the assay used a complete synthetic TCR repertoire to set an amplification baseline. The amplicons were sequenced on the Illumina platform. On the study's bioinformatics: Sequences were error-corrected by clustering with frequency ratios and a modified nearest-neighbor algorithm, then analyzed in the immunoSEQ Analyzer with IMGT gene definitions. At each rarefaction depth, TCR richness and evenness were averaged over 20 rarefaction repeats, and samples with fewer sequences than the depth were excluded. V, D and J gene relative abundances were compared between groups with Wilcoxon rank sum tests, applying FDR correction. For the blinded duplicates, the intraclass correlation was 90% to 97% for TCR richness and averaged roughly 75% across about 67 gene segments. TCRdb took this table from immuneACCESS and kept in-frame rearrangements with V and J called. Such tables lack part of the clones; where checked against another copy, unresolved V genes explain under half of the gap, and the rest is unexplained. V and J calls and clone size are copied from that table; D and trimming were computed from the DNA. The sample's clone listing holds 30,000 to 45,000 clones. The top ten constitute approximately 6% of the sample.

Every participant had a single incident cervical HPV16 infection, and women with prevalent HPV16 infections were excluded. Cervical HPV DNA was detected by MY09/MY11 PCR and genotyped by dot-blot hybridization. Around 15 mL of heparinized blood was centrifuged, after which the buffy coat was aliquoted, frozen at -30 degrees C, and then stored at -80 degrees C. Genomic DNA was extracted from buffy coat specimens using QIAGEN kits. The data belong to a study of T cells in women clearing cervical HPV infection (dated by TCRdb to 2016 to 2018). The study in broad terms: Cases were some 26 women with histologically confirmed HPV16-related CIN3 or worse, including a couple of invasive cancers. The controls were 25 or so women whose single incident HPV16 infection cleared within 12 months with no development of precancer or cancer. Case blood was taken at the visit when the lesion was first identified, whereas control blood was taken when infection was no longer detected. For cases, the median interval between lesion detection and blood sampling was around 160 days, with an interquartile range of roughly 85 to 210 days. HLA typing was available for only a few women, so HLA type could not be excluded as a confounder. The exploratory proof-of-principle case-control study was nested within the Guanacaste HPV Natural History Study in Costa Rica and compared TCR repertoires across cervical HPV16 outcomes. Cases and controls were matched on year of sample collection and on age within five years. Cases had a median age of almost 35 years compared with roughly 41 for controls, and baseline characteristics showed no significant differences between the groups. The parent cohort enrolled 10,049 women aged 18 or older in Guanacaste, Costa Rica, during about 1993 to 1995 and followed them for approximately 7 years. Quality controls consisted of five blinded duplicates per group, for a total of roughly 60 samples made up of 50 participants and roughly ten replicates.

Findings and caveats that apply to the study as a whole: Because the number of T cells per sample was unknown, the richness differences could reflect varying T-cell content rather than repertoire biology. Significantly higher TCR repertoire richness was observed in CIN3+ cases than in controls across sequencing depths, whereas no difference in evenness was found. Random forest classifiers combining richness and V gene abundances distinguished cases from controls with an estimated AUC of about 0.79. Because of the cross-sectional design, the study could not determine whether the associations came before infection or resulted from infection, and neither effector/memory subsets nor HPV-specific T cells were isolated.

This receptor was taken from a woman aged 18-69 years with a cervical HPV16 infection that either progressed to CIN3+ or cleared (not recorded which). Sequenced sample: blood buffy coat.

This receptor has the CDR3 CASSIDLSTGQFYGYTF. The CDR3 DNA, read in part, is TGTGCCAGTAGTATAGACCTATCGACAGGACAGTTCTATGGC. The rearranged segments are TRBV19 and TRBJ1-2, with TRBD1 as a weak D call on 6 bases. The sequenced fragment ends 3 residues before the CDR3 boundary, so the rest is inferred from the germline J gene. From a lookup of the germline V gene (reference sequence), CDR1 and CDR2 are LNHDA and SQIVND. Measured from the cysteine to the phenylalanine, the CDR3 is 17 residues long. Only the CDR3 bases that were read are kept: 42 of them, in frame from base 1. Trimming takes 0 bases from V and 4 bases from J, and the germline ends sit 18 bases apart.